This section outlines one TCR beta chain sequence together with its context. At one end the junction does not follow the germline gene, possibly because of a read error. The data derive from a study of blood T cell repertoires in COVID-19. The wider study: Sources were T cells, B-cell-depleted T cells, or PBMCs; the material itself was cDNA or gDNA.

Germline assignment: CDR1 MNHEY and CDR2 SVGEGT. This CDR3 is 13 amino acids long. Study members were between 18 and 89 years old and lived in 20 to 25 US regions. Allocation to cohorts depended on clinical history reported by the participants. Using immunoSEQ multiplex PCR, the repertoire was profiled, and TCRdb retains in-frame clones only, with some absent. The sample has approximately 450,000 clones, 75% to 90% seen once. This sequence originates from a young man who had recovered from COVID-19. Sequencing used PBMCs or T cells enriched from blood (not recorded which). The rearrangement uses TRBV6-2 or TRBV6-3 and TRBJ2-7; D possibly corresponds to TRBD1 (5 bases). The CDR3 DNA is TGTGCCAGCAGTTACGCTGGGGCGTACGGGCAGTACTTC. Translation: CASSYAGAYGQYF.